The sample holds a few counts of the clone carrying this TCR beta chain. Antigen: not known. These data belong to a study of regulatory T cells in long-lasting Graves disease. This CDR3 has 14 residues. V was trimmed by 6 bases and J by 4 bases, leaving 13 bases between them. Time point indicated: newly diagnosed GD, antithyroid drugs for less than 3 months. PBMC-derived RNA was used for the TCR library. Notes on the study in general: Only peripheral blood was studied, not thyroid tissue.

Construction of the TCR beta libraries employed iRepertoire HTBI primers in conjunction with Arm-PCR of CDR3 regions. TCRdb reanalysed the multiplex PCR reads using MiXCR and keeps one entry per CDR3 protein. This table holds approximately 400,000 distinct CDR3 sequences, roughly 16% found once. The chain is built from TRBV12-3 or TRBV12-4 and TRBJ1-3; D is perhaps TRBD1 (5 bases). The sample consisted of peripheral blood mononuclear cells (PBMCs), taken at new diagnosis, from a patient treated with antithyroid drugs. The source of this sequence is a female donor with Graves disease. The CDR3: CASREGTGGNTIYF. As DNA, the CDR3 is TGTGCCAGCAGAGAAGGGACTGGAGGAAACACCATATATTTT.